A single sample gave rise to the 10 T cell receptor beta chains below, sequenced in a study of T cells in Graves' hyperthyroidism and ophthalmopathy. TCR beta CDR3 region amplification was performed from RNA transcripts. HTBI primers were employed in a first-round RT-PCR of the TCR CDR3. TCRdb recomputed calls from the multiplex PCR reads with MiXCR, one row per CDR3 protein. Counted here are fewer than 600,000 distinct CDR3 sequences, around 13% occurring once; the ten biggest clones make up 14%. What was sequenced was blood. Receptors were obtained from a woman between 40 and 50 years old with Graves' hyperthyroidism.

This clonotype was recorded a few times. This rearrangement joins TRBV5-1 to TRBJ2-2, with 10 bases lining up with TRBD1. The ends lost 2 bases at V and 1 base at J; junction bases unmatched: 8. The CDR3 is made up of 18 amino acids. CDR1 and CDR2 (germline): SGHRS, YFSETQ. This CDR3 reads CASSLEPRDRGNTGELFF. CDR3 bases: TGCGCCAGCAGCTTAGAGCCCCGGGACAGGGGGAACACCGGGGAGCTGTTTTTT.

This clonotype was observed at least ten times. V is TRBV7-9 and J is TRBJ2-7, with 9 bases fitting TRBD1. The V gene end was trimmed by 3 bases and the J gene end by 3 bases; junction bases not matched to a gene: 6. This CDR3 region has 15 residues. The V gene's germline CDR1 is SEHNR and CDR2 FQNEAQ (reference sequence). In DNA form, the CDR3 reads TGTGCCAGCAGCTTTCCGGGACAGGGCGTCTACGAGCAGTACTTC. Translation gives CASSFPGQGVYEQYF.

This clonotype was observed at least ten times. CDR3 sequence: CASSPGTSGSSTEETQYF. For the CDR3, the DNA is TGTGCCAGCAGCCCGGGGACTAGCGGGAGTTCTACTGAAGAGACCCAGTACTTC. V and J are TRBV7-9 and TRBJ2-5; the match to TRBD2 covers 14 bases. CDR1 and CDR2 (germline): SEHNR, FQNEAQ (reference sequence). The CDR3 is made up of 18 amino acids. V lost 5 bases and J lost 3; bases outside the gene matches: 11.

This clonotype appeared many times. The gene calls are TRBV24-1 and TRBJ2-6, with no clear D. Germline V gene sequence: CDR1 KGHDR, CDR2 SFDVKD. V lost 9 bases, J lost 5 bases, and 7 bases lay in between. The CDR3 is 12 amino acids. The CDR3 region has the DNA TGTGCCACCTCAGGCAGGGCCAACGTCCTGACTTTC. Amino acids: CATSGRANVLTF.

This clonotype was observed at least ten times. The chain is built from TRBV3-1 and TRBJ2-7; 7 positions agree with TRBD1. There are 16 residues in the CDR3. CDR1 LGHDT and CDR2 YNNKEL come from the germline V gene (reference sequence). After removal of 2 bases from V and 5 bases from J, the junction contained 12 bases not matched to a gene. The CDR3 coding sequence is TGTGCCAGCAGCCAACCTGGGGACAGAGGTTACCACGAGCAGTACTTC. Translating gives CASSQPGDRGYHEQYF.

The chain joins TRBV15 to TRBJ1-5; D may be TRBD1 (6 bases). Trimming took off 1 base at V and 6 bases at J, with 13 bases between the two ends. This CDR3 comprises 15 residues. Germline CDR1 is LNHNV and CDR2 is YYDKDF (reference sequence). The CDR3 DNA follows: TGTGCCACCAGCAGAGCTGAGGGGGGGGGTCAGCCCCAGCATTTT. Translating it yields CATSRAEGGGQPQHF. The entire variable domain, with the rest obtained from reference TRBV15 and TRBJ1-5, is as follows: DAMVIQNPRYQVTQFGKPVTLSCSQTLNHNVMYWYQQKSSQAPKLLFHYYDKDFNNEADTPDNFQSRRPNTSFCFLDIRSPGLGDTAMYLCATSRAEGGGQPQHFGDGTRLSIL.

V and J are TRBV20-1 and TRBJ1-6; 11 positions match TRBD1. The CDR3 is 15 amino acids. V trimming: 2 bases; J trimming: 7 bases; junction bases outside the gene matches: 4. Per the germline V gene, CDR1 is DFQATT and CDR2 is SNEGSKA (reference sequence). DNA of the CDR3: TGCAGTGCTAGACCGGGGACAGGGGGAAATTCACCCCTCCACTTT. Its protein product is CSARPGTGGNSPLHF.

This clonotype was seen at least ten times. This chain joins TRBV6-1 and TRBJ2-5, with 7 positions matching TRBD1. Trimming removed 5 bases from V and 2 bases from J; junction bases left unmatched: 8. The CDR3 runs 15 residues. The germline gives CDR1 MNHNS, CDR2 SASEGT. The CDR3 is CASSKIWTGQETQYF. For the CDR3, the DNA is TGTGCCAGCAGTAAAATTTGGACAGGACAAGAGACCCAGTACTTC.

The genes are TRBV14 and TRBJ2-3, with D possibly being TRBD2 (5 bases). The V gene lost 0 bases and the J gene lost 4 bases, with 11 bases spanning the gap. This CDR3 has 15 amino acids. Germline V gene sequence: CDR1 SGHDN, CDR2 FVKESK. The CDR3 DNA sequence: TGTGCCAGCAGCCAAGATAGAGGGATCCCAGATACGCAGTATTTT. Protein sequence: CASSQDRGIPDTQYF.

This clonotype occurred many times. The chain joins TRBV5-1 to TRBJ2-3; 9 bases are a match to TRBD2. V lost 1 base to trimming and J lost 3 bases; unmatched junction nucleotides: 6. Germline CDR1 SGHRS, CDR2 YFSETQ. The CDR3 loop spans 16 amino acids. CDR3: CASSLSASGMTDTQYF. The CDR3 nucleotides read TGCGCCAGCAGCTTGTCTGCTAGCGGGATGACAGATACGCAGTATTTT.